This TCR beta chain comes out of a study of neurological immune-mediated disorders. Study-wide results and caveats: It was the repertoires of 18 of 34 multiple sclerosis patients that phylogenetic grouping placed in one related-CDR3 cluster, which is a possible signature. HTLV-1-associated myelopathy had the most TCR clonal expansion, and multiple sclerosis had the least, less than healthy controls. Expanded clones shared no CDR3 amino acid sequences across subjects, suggesting private repertoires in all groups.

The ends were cut back, 3 bases at V and 1 base at J, with 15 bases in the middle. The length of the CDR3 is 16 residues. The team produced cDNA through 5'RACE using 10-nucleotide random UMIs. MiXCR, run by TCRdb on the 5' RACE reads, gives a single entry per CDR3 protein. The table lists about 32,000 distinct CDR3 sequences, 3.5% to 4% of them singletons, with approximately 2.2% in the top ten. This clonotype showed up many times. Its antigen is unknown. The TCR originated in a man aged 30 to 45 with multiple sclerosis. The sequencing sample was made of PBMCs. The chain carries TRBV12-3 or TRBV12-4 and TRBJ1-1; TRBD1 is a possible D gene (6 bases). The CDR3 here is CASSFRVGGGNTEAFF. Here the CDR3 DNA reads TGTGCCAGCAGTTTTCGGGTTGGAGGGGGGAACACTGAAGCTTTCTTT.